Each of the 32 T cell receptor beta chains below was sequenced from the same sample in a study of T cell repertoires in cytomegalovirus infection. TCRdb reanalysed the reads using MiXCR and keeps one entry per CDR3 protein. There are more than 85,000 distinct CDR3 sequences in the sample; 23% occur only once, and roughly 43% lies in the top ten. Source material: CD8+ T cells from PBMCs. The receptors derive from a human donor in good health (CMV status not recorded). Some clones in this sample may be carry-over from other donors' samples.

This clonotype has at least ten counts. The V gene is TRBV7-2, the J gene TRBJ2-7, with D perhaps matching TRBD2 (5 bases). This CDR3 region has 14 residues. Trimming cost V 3 bases and J 6 bases, with 15 bases left between them. Germline V lookup: CDR1 SGHTA, CDR2 FQGNSA. Here the CDR3 reads CASSFKPSLGEQYF. CDR3 nucleotides: TGTGCCAGCAGCTTTAAGCCTAGCCTGGGCGAGCAGTACTTC.

This clonotype was found a few times. The CDR3 sequence: CSVELRTPDTQYF. The CDR3 DNA sequence: TGCAGCGTTGAGCTTAGGACACCAGATACGCAGTATTTT. This chain links TRBV29-1 with TRBJ2-3; D may be TRBD1 (5 bases). CDR1 and CDR2 from the germline V gene are SQVTM and ANQGSEA. The CDR3 consists of 13 residues. V lost 3 bases, J lost 4 bases, and 11 bases lay in between.

In its sample, this clonotype was seen a few times. The chain joins TRBV19 to TRBJ1-1; TRBD1 is a possible D gene (6 bases). V dropped 1 base and J dropped 3 bases, with 9 bases sitting between them. Germline loops: CDR1 LNHDA, CDR2 SQIVND (reference sequence). There are 14 residues in the CDR3. The CDR3 sequence is CASSIGDTYTEAFF. CDR3 coding DNA: TGTGCCAGTAGTATAGGGGACACCTACACTGAAGCTTTCTTT.

The rearrangement joins TRBV12-3 or TRBV12-4 to TRBJ2-2; 8 bases are shared with TRBD1. The CDR3 length is 16 residues. Trimming removed 6 bases from V and 2 bases from J; junction bases left unmatched: 8. CDR3 DNA: TGTGCCAGCAGCACGAGGACAGGGTATAACACCGGGGAGCTGTTTTTT. Encoded protein: CASSTRTGYNTGELFF.

This clonotype was seen a few times. The rearrangement uses TRBV7-6 and TRBJ2-7; D not certain. Between the trimmed V and J ends, which lost 5 bases and 5 bases, there was a span of 16 bases. This CDR3 is built from 14 residues. Germline lookup yields CDR1 SGHVS and CDR2 FNYEAQ. The CDR3 nucleotides read TGTGCCAGCAGCCTAGGGCCAGGATGGAACGAGCAGTACTTC. This encodes CASSLGPGWNEQYF.

This clonotype was counted a few times. V usage is TRBV6-5 and J usage is TRBJ2-7; 12 nucleotides line up with TRBD2. J gave up 4 bases and V 0 bases, and 1 base lay outside the gene matches. The CDR3 has 15 residues. Germline V gene sequence: CDR1 MNHEY, CDR2 SVGAGI. The CDR3 loop is CASSYSTSGSYEQYF. DNA of the CDR3: TGTGCCAGCAGTTACTCGACTAGCGGGAGTTACGAGCAGTACTTC.

This chain links TRBV12-3 or TRBV12-4 with TRBJ2-5, with TRBD2 matching 9 bases. V dropped 4 bases and J dropped 5; count of bases not matched to a gene: 14. The CDR3 has 17 residues. The CDR3 sequence is CASSSRLAEGTFETQYF. Written as DNA, the CDR3 is TGTGCCAGCAGTTCCAGACTAGCGGAAGGAACTTTCGAGACCCAGTACTTC.

A few counts support this clonotype. The V gene is TRBV27, the J gene TRBJ2-7, with unresolved D. Trimming cost V 0 bases and J 1 base, with 7 bases left between them. CDR1 MNHEY and CDR2 SMNVEV come from the germline V gene (reference sequence). The CDR3 totals 14 residues. The CDR3 spells CASSLSVVSYEQYF. The CDR3 nucleotides are TGTGCCAGCAGTTTATCAGTGGTATCCTACGAGCAGTACTTC.

The V call is TRBV7-8, the J call TRBJ2-1; 12 positions match TRBD2. The CDR3 loop spans 13 amino acids. Germline trimming cut 8 bases from V and 4 bases from J; bases unmatched to any gene: 0. CDR1 and CDR2 from the germline V gene are SGHVS and FQNEAQ. In DNA, the CDR3 is TGTGCCAGCGGACTAGCGGGGTACAATGAGCAGTTCTTC. Amino acid sequence: CASGLAGYNEQFF.

The chain employs TRBV10-3 and TRBJ2-2; possibly TRBD1 for D (5 bases). The V end lost 2 bases, the J end lost 7 bases, and 8 bases lay between the germline ends. Per germline, CDR1 ENHRY and CDR2 SYGVKD. The CDR3 is 13 residues long. The CDR3 DNA follows: TGTGCCATCAGTGAGGGGGCGAACGGGGAGCTGTTTTTT. This encodes CAISEGANGELFF.

The V call is TRBV12-3 or TRBV12-4, the J call TRBJ2-1; D is ambiguous. CDR3 size: 11 residues. Between the trimmed V and J ends, which lost 6 bases and 9 bases, there was a span of 9 bases. The CDR3 DNA sequence: TGTGCCAGCAGAAAAACTCCTGAGCAGTTCTTC. This codes for CASRKTPEQFF.

This clonotype was observed a handful of times. This chain joins TRBV20-1 and TRBJ2-3; D uncertain. CDR3 length: 18 amino acids. Germline CDR1 DFQATT, CDR2 SNEGSKA (reference sequence). V lost 0 bases and J 4 bases, leaving 23 bases between the germline ends. The DNA for the CDR3 is TGCAGTGCTAGAGATCTCCATGGACCCTTCTCACCGGCAGATACGCAGTATTTT. This translates into CSARDLHGPFSPADTQYF.

This chain uses TRBV28 with TRBJ1-2, with D possibly TRBD1 on 6 matching bases. Germline values: CDR1 MDHEN, CDR2 SYDVKM. This CDR3 spans 14 amino acids. The V gene lost 5 bases and the J gene lost 7 bases, with 17 bases spanning the gap. CDR3 DNA: TGTGCCAGCAGTATCATAGCGGACAGCGGTGGCTACACCTTC. The encoded protein is CASSIIADSGGYTF.

The chain has TRBV4-1 and TRBJ1-6; the D gene is possibly TRBD1 (6 bases). The CDR3 has 16 amino acids. The V end was cut by 0 bases, the J end by 15 bases, with 21 bases between. CDR1 MGHRA and CDR2 YSYEKL come from the germline V gene. The CDR3 nucleotides read TGCGCCAGCAGCCAAGAGATAGGGGGACGGAACACGGACCTCCACTTT. Amino acids: CASSQEIGGRNTDLHF.

The chain links TRBV15 to TRBJ2-2; possibly TRBD1 for D (6 bases). Trimming took 4 bases from V and 6 from J, leaving 21 bases between them. The CDR3 is 17 amino acids. Germline CDR1 is LNHNV and CDR2 is YYDKDF (reference sequence). CDR3: CATSTPKSGEIPGELFF. The CDR3 coding sequence is TGTGCCACCAGCACACCCAAGTCAGGGGAGATTCCCGGGGAGCTGTTTTTT.

This clonotype was counted only a few times. This chain links TRBV5-1 with TRBJ2-1; 8 bases line up with TRBD1. From germline, CDR1 is SGHRS and CDR2 YFSETQ. The CDR3 is made up of 15 amino acids. Unmatched junction bases numbered 3, after V lost 0 bases and J lost 4 bases. Written as DNA, the CDR3 is TGCGCCAGCAGCTTGGAGGACAGGGATTACAATGAGCAGTTCTTC. Translating it yields CASSLEDRDYNEQFF. Complete variable domain (other parts from reference TRBV5-1 and TRBJ2-1): KAGVTQTPRYLIKTRGQQVTLSCSPISGHRSVSWYQQTPGQGLQFLFEYFSETQRNKGNFPGRFSGRQFSNSRSEMNVSTLELGDSALYLCASSLEDRDYNEQFFGPGTRLTVL.

This clonotype showed up many times. The chain employs TRBV6-6 and TRBJ2-1, with D unclear. The germline V and J ends were trimmed by 7 bases and 0 bases, with 7 bases remaining between them. CDR1 MNHNY and CDR2 SVGAGI come from the germline V gene (reference sequence). CDR3 length: 13 residues. CDR3 coding DNA: TGTGCCAGCACAGTGAGCTCCTACAATGAGCAGTTCTTC. It encodes CASTVSSYNEQFF.

There are many counts of this clonotype. The V and J genes are TRBV4-2 and TRBJ1-5; D is ambiguous. This CDR3 has 15 amino acids. Germline loops: CDR1 LGHNA, CDR2 YNFKEQ. Between the trimmed V and J ends, which lost 1 base and 5 bases, there was a span of 12 bases. CDR3 sequence (DNA): TGTGCCAGCAGCCAAGGGGGAGACGGAGATCAGCCCCAGCATTTT. It translates to CASSQGGDGDQPQHF.

There are a few counts of this clonotype. The chain recombines TRBV2 with TRBJ2-1; possible D gene TRBD2, 5 bases. V was clipped by 7 bases and J by 4 bases, with 14 bases between them. The CDR3 is 14 residues long. Looked up from germline, CDR1 is SNHLY and CDR2 is FYNNEI. This chain's CDR3 is CASKRELGYNEQFF. CDR3 in DNA: TGTGCCAGCAAGAGGGAGTTAGGGTACAATGAGCAGTTCTTC.

This clonotype was counted a few times. The gene calls are TRBV15 and TRBJ2-7; possible D gene TRBD1, 5 bases. V lost 5 bases and J lost 5, with 7 bases in between. This CDR3 region has 11 residues. Germline lookup yields CDR1 LNHNV and CDR2 YYDKDF (reference sequence). CDR3 nucleotide sequence: TGTGCCACCAGCGAAGGGGACGAGCAGTACTTC. This codes for CATSEGDEQYF.

V usage is TRBV6-6 and J usage is TRBJ2-1; D is uncertain. Deletions cut 3 bases from V and 10 bases from J, with 7 bases between. Germline CDR1 reads MNHNY; CDR2 reads SVGAGI (reference sequence). The CDR3 consists of 11 residues. CDR3 region: CASSYLGEQFF. The CDR3 nucleotides read TGTGCCAGCAGTTATTTAGGCGAGCAGTTCTTC.

This chain uses TRBV27 with TRBJ1-1; D is possibly TRBD1 (5 bases). The CDR3 covers 15 residues. The germline CDR1 and CDR2 sequences are MNHEY and SMNVEV (reference sequence). Trimming left V 5 bases short and J 1 base short, with 14 bases between. In nucleotides, the CDR3 is TGTGCCAGCAGTCAAACCCCAGGGCGGAACACTGAAGCTTTCTTT. The encoded protein is CASSQTPGRNTEAFF.

The rearrangement links TRBV24-1 to TRBJ2-4; 7 bases fit TRBD2. Germline trimming cut 3 bases from V and 0 bases from J; bases unmatched to any gene: 10. The CDR3 runs to 18 residues. Germline loops: CDR1 KGHDR, CDR2 SFDVKD. Here the CDR3 reads CATSDLLAGSIAKNIQYF. The CDR3 DNA is TGTGCCACCAGTGATCTATTAGCGGGTAGTATAGCCAAAAACATTCAGTACTTC.

In this sample, this clonotype turned up many times. The J gene is TRBJ2-1, the V gene TRBV7-8; either TRBD1 or TRBD2 may supply D (5 bases each). V was pared by 6 bases and J by 0 bases, with 12 bases between. CDR3 length equals 15 residues. CDR1 and CDR2 from the germline V gene are SGHVS and FQNEAQ. As DNA, the CDR3 is TGTGCCAGCAGGGGGACGGAGAGCTCCTACAATGAGCAGTTCTTC. It yields the protein CASRGTESSYNEQFF.

This clonotype was seen repeatedly, ten times or more. The CDR3 nucleotides read TGTGCCAGCAGCCCACGACTACCCCAATCGAATGAGCAGTTCTTC. Translated: CASSPRLPQSNEQFF. The gene calls are TRBV7-8 and TRBJ2-1; D is perhaps TRBD2 (5 bases). CDR1 SGHVS and CDR2 FQNEAQ come from the germline V gene. CDR3 length equals 15 residues. The ends were cut back, 5 bases at V and 7 bases at J, with 18 bases in the middle.

The J gene is TRBJ2-7, the V gene TRBV4-3, with D possibly matching TRBD1 (5 bases). V was shortened by 0 bases and J by 0 bases, with 15 bases between the two germline ends. Germline assignment: CDR1 LGHNA and CDR2 YSLEER. The CDR3 is made up of 17 amino acids. CDR3 DNA sequence: TGCGCCAGCAGCCAAGATATCGGGCAGGGTTTCTCCTACGAGCAGTACTTC. Protein sequence: CASSQDIGQGFSYEQYF.

This clonotype has a handful of counts. V gene TRBV20-1 combines with J gene TRBJ2-7; tentatively, D is TRBD2 (6 bases). V lost 5 bases to trimming and J lost 5 bases, with 10 bases between them. Germline CDR1 is DFQATT and CDR2 is SNEGSKA (reference sequence). This CDR3 is built from 11 residues. The CDR3 loop reads CSAPERDEQYF. CDR3 DNA sequence: TGCAGTGCTCCCGAGCGGGACGAGCAGTACTTC.

V usage is TRBV7-2 and J usage is TRBJ2-5; the D gene is possibly TRBD2 (5 bases). The CDR3 extends over 15 amino acids. CDR1 is SGHTA, CDR2 FQGNSA, per germline. V was shortened by 5 bases and J by 1 base, with 14 bases between the two germline ends. CDR3 sequence (DNA): TGTGCCAGCAGCAGCCCAGGAGGAACCCAAGAGACCCAGTACTTC. The encoded protein is CASSSPGGTQETQYF.

The gene calls are TRBV19 and TRBJ2-5, with TRBD1 identical over 8 bases. V dropped 4 bases and J dropped 4; count of bases not matched to a gene: 8. The CDR3 consists of 15 residues. Germline V gene lookup returns CDR1 LNHDA and CDR2 SQIVND (reference sequence). The CDR3 spells CASSTGQGSRETQYF. The CDR3 DNA reads TGTGCCAGTAGTACCGGACAGGGATCCCGAGAGACCCAGTACTTC.

V and J are TRBV12-3 or TRBV12-4 and TRBJ1-1; unclear D gene. This CDR3 is built from 12 residues. V shed 5 bases and J shed 8 bases, with 12 bases lying between them. CDR3 in DNA: TGTGCCAGCAGTCGCGGCCGCGTGGAAGCTTTCTTT. As protein: CASSRGRVEAFF.

This clonotype was counted at least ten times. This chain connects TRBV4-1 to TRBJ2-3; no definite D call. The V gene's germline CDR1 is MGHRA and CDR2 YSYEKL. CDR3 length equals 16 residues. The germline V and J ends were trimmed by 0 bases and 0 bases, with 10 bases remaining between them. CDR3 in DNA: TGCGCCAGCAGCCAAGATATGGCAACTAGCACAGATACGCAGTATTTT. Its translation: CASSQDMATSTDTQYF.

The chain joins TRBV28 to TRBJ1-2; TRBD1 is a possible D gene (5 bases). CDR3 length equals 14 residues. Germline V gives CDR1 MDHEN, CDR2 SYDVKM. The V end lost 3 bases, the J end lost 5 bases, and 13 bases lay between the germline ends. The CDR3 is CASSLGYGAYGYTF. The DNA for the CDR3 is TGTGCCAGCAGTTTGGGATACGGGGCTTATGGCTACACCTTC.